The next 29 T cell receptor beta chains were all read from a single sample in a study of neurological immune-mediated disorders. TCRdb reprocessed the 5' RACE reads with MiXCR, giving one entry per CDR3 protein. In the table there are almost 85,000 distinct CDR3 sequences, 2.5% to 3% of which are singletons. The sequenced sample was PBMCs. All receptors derive from a woman between 25 and 40 years old with multiple sclerosis.

This clonotype was detected ten times or more. This chain uses TRBV5-1 with TRBJ2-6, with TRBD1 matching 8 bases. Germline assignment: CDR1 SGHRS and CDR2 YFSETQ. The CDR3 runs 17 residues. Trimming took 3 bases from V and 0 from J; bases not matched to a gene: 5. CDR3 in amino acids: CASSSTGAFSGANVLTF. The CDR3 nucleotides read TGCGCCAGCAGCTCGACAGGGGCTTTCTCTGGGGCCAACGTCCTGACTTTC.

This clonotype appeared many times. V usage is TRBV5-1 and J usage is TRBJ2-3; 9 bases line up with TRBD2. There are 16 residues in the CDR3. The V segment lost 2 bases and the J segment 0 bases; nucleotides outside the gene matches: 4. Germline V CDR1 and CDR2: SGHRS, YFSETQ. The CDR3 sequence is CASSLGLATSTDTQYF. CDR3 sequence (DNA): TGCGCCAGCAGCTTAGGACTAGCGACTAGCACAGATACGCAGTATTTT.

In its sample, this clonotype was seen many times. The rearrangement joins TRBV9 to TRBJ2-7; TRBD2 matches 9 bases. This CDR3 spans 15 amino acids. The germline V gene has CDR1 SGDLS and CDR2 YYNGEE. The V gene end was trimmed by 2 bases and the J gene end by 4 bases; junction bases not matched to a gene: 7. CDR3: CASSVGSAGGYEQYF. The CDR3 nucleotides read TGTGCCAGCAGCGTTGGAAGTGCGGGAGGGTACGAGCAGTACTTC. The whole variable domain, filled in from reference TRBV9 and TRBJ2-7, reads DSGVTQTPKHLITATGQRVTLRCSPRSGDLSVYWYQQSLDQGLQFLIQYYNGEERAKGNILERFSAQQFPDLHSELNLSSLELGDSALYFCASSVGSAGGYEQYFGPGTRLTVT.

This clonotype was counted ten times or more. The chain carries TRBV20-1 and TRBJ1-1; D remains unclear. The length of the CDR3 is 10 residues. Between the trimmed V and J ends, which lost 5 bases and 7 bases, there was a span of 8 bases. Per the germline V gene, CDR1 is DFQATT and CDR2 is SNEGSKA (reference sequence). In DNA, the CDR3 is TGCAGTGCTGAGGAGGGTGAAGCTTTCTTT. This gives the protein CSAEEGEAFF.

This clonotype was counted at least ten times. This rearrangement joins TRBV7-9 to TRBJ2-3, with 7 bases aligning to TRBD1. This CDR3 spans 16 amino acids. The J segment lost 4 bases and the V segment lost 5 bases, leaving 12 bases of the junction unmatched. Germline values: CDR1 SEHNR, CDR2 FQNEAQ (reference sequence). CDR3 loop: CASSDGTARWADTQYF. In DNA form, the CDR3 reads TGTGCCAGCAGCGACGGGACAGCGAGGTGGGCAGATACGCAGTATTTT.

At least ten counts were recorded for this clonotype. This chain uses TRBV6-6 with TRBJ2-3; D is possibly TRBD2 (6 bases). Germline loops: CDR1 MNHNY, CDR2 SVGAGI (reference sequence). V was shortened by 7 bases and J by 3 bases, with 11 bases between the two germline ends. This CDR3 is 13 amino acids long. The CDR3 nucleotides are TGTGCCAGCAATCGGGACTCAACAGATACGCAGTATTTT. The encoded protein is CASNRDSTDTQYF.

The sample holds many counts of this clonotype. The rearrangement joins TRBV27 to TRBJ1-2, with D possibly matching TRBD1 (6 bases). CDR1 MNHEY and CDR2 SMNVEV come from the germline V gene (reference sequence). V lost 3 bases and J 2 bases, leaving 10 bases between the germline ends. The CDR3 loop spans 14 amino acids. The CDR3: CASSLGGGNYGYTF. CDR3 sequence (DNA): TGTGCCAGCAGTTTGGGAGGGGGAAACTATGGCTACACCTTC.

This clonotype has at least ten counts. The chain uses TRBV5-1 and TRBJ1-5; D is possibly TRBD1 (5 bases). This CDR3 has 14 amino acids. The V end lost 4 bases, the J end lost 3 bases, and 11 bases lay between the germline ends. From germline, CDR1 is SGHRS and CDR2 YFSETQ. This chain's CDR3 is CASSPGGSNQPQHF. In nucleotides, the CDR3 is TGCGCCAGCAGCCCCGGGGGTTCCAATCAGCCCCAGCATTTT.

This clonotype has a count of ten or more. This chain uses TRBV15 with TRBJ2-2; D may correspond to TRBD1 or TRBD2 (5 bases each). V shed 4 bases and J shed 5 bases, with 14 bases lying between them. The CDR3 is 15 residues long. Germline CDR1 LNHNV, CDR2 YYDKDF (reference sequence). CDR3 DNA sequence: TGTGCCACCAGCAACCGGGACCCTCGTACCGGGGAGCTGTTTTTT. Protein: CATSNRDPRTGELFF.

This clonotype has at least ten counts. J is TRBJ2-1 and V is TRBV5-1, with unresolved D. V lost 1 base, J lost 6 bases, and 8 bases lay in between. The CDR3 spans 13 residues. The germline V gene has CDR1 SGHRS and CDR2 YFSETQ. The CDR3 is CASSLTFSNEQFF. The DNA of the CDR3 is TGCGCCAGCAGCTTGACTTTTTCCAATGAGCAGTTCTTC.

This clonotype was counted at least ten times. The J gene is TRBJ1-5, the V gene TRBV15, with D possibly being TRBD1 (5 bases). The CDR3 is 15 amino acids. Germline-derived CDR1 and CDR2 are LNHNV and YYDKDF (reference sequence). V was pared by 0 bases and J by 6 bases, with 12 bases between. The CDR3 here is CATSRDWQGGQPQHF. The CDR3 nucleotides read TGTGCCACCAGCAGAGATTGGCAGGGTGGTCAGCCCCAGCATTTT.

This chain links TRBV5-1 with TRBJ2-3, with D perhaps matching TRBD2 (5 bases). In germline, CDR1 is SGHRS, CDR2 YFSETQ. V lost 7 bases and J 6 bases, leaving 9 bases between the germline ends. There are 11 residues in the CDR3. CDR3 region: CASGADDTQYF. As DNA, the CDR3 is TGCGCCAGCGGAGCGGACGATACGCAGTATTTT.

This clonotype was seen only a few times. The chain links TRBV7-2 to TRBJ1-1; D might be TRBD1 (5 bases). The CDR3 runs to 13 residues. CDR1 SGHTA and CDR2 FQGNSA come from the germline V gene. Trimming pared 1 base from V and 9 bases from J, leaving 12 bases between. CDR3 loop: CASSLGEGRKAFF. Written as DNA, the CDR3 is TGTGCCAGCAGCTTAGGAGAGGGGCGAAAAGCTTTCTTT.

This clonotype was recorded at least ten times. The chain combines TRBV10-3 with TRBJ2-2, with D hard to call. Trimming shortened V by 10 bases and J by 3 bases, and 15 bases separated the two germline ends. Per germline, CDR1 ENHRY and CDR2 SYGVKD. The CDR3 has 14 amino acids. In DNA, the CDR3 is TGTGCCACCCTCCCGGCCTCGCACACCGGGGAGCTGTTTTTT. Translating gives CATLPASHTGELFF.

This clonotype appeared many times. The chain has TRBV24-1 and TRBJ2-3, with a possible D match to TRBD1 (5 bases). The germline gives CDR1 KGHDR, CDR2 SFDVKD. This CDR3 has 14 residues. Trimming removed 2 bases from V and 7 bases from J, with 12 bases in between. The CDR3 loop is CATSDWQGLNTQYF. The CDR3 region has the DNA TGTGCCACCAGTGATTGGCAGGGTTTGAATACGCAGTATTTT.

This clonotype has a count of ten or more. The V and J genes are TRBV20-1 and TRBJ1-5; 8 bases fit TRBD1. The CDR3 is 13 amino acids. Germline CDR1 is DFQATT and CDR2 is SNEGSKA (reference sequence). Trimming cost V 5 bases and J 7 bases; bases outside gene matches: 7. CDR3 sequence: CSAPGQGRQPQHF. Written as DNA, the CDR3 is TGCAGTGCTCCAGGACAGGGAAGGCAGCCCCAGCATTTT.

Many counts were recorded for this clonotype. This rearrangement joins TRBV20-1 to TRBJ2-1; tentatively, D is TRBD1 (5 bases). V was cut by 4 bases and J by 6 bases, with 19 bases left in between. Looked up from germline, CDR1 is DFQATT and CDR2 is SNEGSKA (reference sequence). This CDR3 contains 15 residues. The chain's CDR3 is CSANSLLHRLNEQFF. The CDR3 DNA sequence: TGCAGTGCTAACTCCTTACTCCACAGGCTCAATGAGCAGTTCTTC.

This clonotype has a count of ten or more. The chain uses TRBV20-1 and TRBJ2-7; 11 bases fit TRBD2. The CDR3 runs 16 residues. The V gene end was trimmed by 3 bases and the J gene end by 2 bases; junction bases not matched to a gene: 9. Germline lookup yields CDR1 DFQATT and CDR2 SNEGSKA (reference sequence). CDR3 bases: TGCAGTGCTAGGGTACTAGCGGGAGTCAATCCCTACGAGCAGTACTTC. The encoded protein is CSARVLAGVNPYEQYF.

This clonotype was detected ten times or more. The rearrangement joins TRBV7-2 to TRBJ2-1; tentatively, D is TRBD2 (6 bases). The V gene's germline CDR1 is SGHTA and CDR2 FQGNSA. The germline V and J ends were trimmed by 5 bases and 9 bases, with 17 bases remaining between them. The CDR3 extends over 14 amino acids. The DNA for the CDR3 is TGTGCCAGCAGCCGCCCGGGACTCCTCCCTGAGCAGTTCTTC. This gives the protein CASSRPGLLPEQFF.

This clonotype has ten or more counts. The genes are TRBV20-1 and TRBJ2-7; possible D gene TRBD2, 5 bases. The V and J ends lost 0 bases and 5 bases respectively, with 14 bases between them. The germline gives CDR1 DFQATT, CDR2 SNEGSKA (reference sequence). CDR3 length: 14 residues. The CDR3 sequence is CSARDGAEFHEQYF. The CDR3 DNA follows: TGCAGTGCTAGAGACGGAGCGGAGTTCCACGAGCAGTACTTC.

Ten or more counts support this clonotype. The chain couples TRBV6-2 or TRBV6-3 to TRBJ1-1; D remains ambiguous. The CDR3 is 13 amino acids. Germline V CDR1 and CDR2: MNHEY, SVGEGT. Trimming removed 6 bases at V and 4 bases at J, with 12 bases between. CDR3 sequence: CASRGPKGTEAFF. The CDR3, as DNA: TGTGCCAGCAGGGGCCCCAAGGGCACTGAAGCTTTCTTT.

This clonotype was detected ten times or more. The chain employs TRBV12-3 or TRBV12-4 and TRBJ2-2; 8 bases agree with TRBD2. CDR3 length equals 14 residues. V shed 3 bases and J 5 bases; nucleotides not matched to a gene: 2. CDR3 nucleotides: TGTGCCAGCAGTTTGGCGGGAGGTACCGGGGAGCTGTTTTTT. It is translated as CASSLAGGTGELFF.

In this sample, this clonotype turned up many times. CDR3 loop: CSVRIVDPTGGEQFF. In DNA, the CDR3 is TGCAGTGTCCGTATAGTGGACCCGACGGGAGGGGAGCAGTTCTTC. The chain combines TRBV20-1 with TRBJ2-1; 8 nucleotides line up with TRBD2. The V gene end was trimmed by 7 bases and the J gene end by 10 bases; junction bases not matched to a gene: 18. The CDR3 covers 15 residues. The germline V gene has CDR1 DFQATT and CDR2 SNEGSKA (reference sequence).

This clonotype occurred many times. The chain combines TRBV5-1 with TRBJ2-7, with D perhaps matching TRBD1 (5 bases). V lost 1 base, J lost 1 base, and 6 bases lay in between. CDR1 is SGHRS and CDR2 is YFSETQ in the germline V gene. The CDR3 is 13 residues long. The CDR3 is CASSLTGSYEQYF. The CDR3 DNA sequence: TGCGCCAGCAGCTTGACAGGTTCCTACGAGCAGTACTTC.

This clonotype showed up many times. This chain links TRBV7-2 with TRBJ2-2, with 7 bases identical to TRBD2. Germline CDR1 SGHTA, CDR2 FQGNSA. The CDR3 is made up of 16 amino acids. V trimming: 7 bases; J trimming: 3 bases; junction bases outside the gene matches: 11. The CDR3 loop is CASNHRLAVDTGELFF. The CDR3 DNA is TGTGCCAGCAACCACCGACTAGCTGTTGACACCGGGGAGCTGTTTTTT.

The sample holds many counts of this clonotype. The genes are TRBV29-1 and TRBJ1-1; no firm D call. This CDR3 has 12 amino acids. Germline values: CDR1 SQVTM, CDR2 ANQGSEA. Trimming took 7 bases from V and 0 from J, leaving 9 bases between them. In DNA, the CDR3 is TGCAGCGGGTCGGATATGAACACTGAAGCTTTCTTT. Translation: CSGSDMNTEAFF.

This clonotype has at least ten counts. This chain links TRBV20-1 with TRBJ2-1, with TRBD2 identical over 10 bases. CDR3 length: 14 amino acids. The germline V gene has CDR1 DFQATT and CDR2 SNEGSKA (reference sequence). The V segment lost 5 bases and the J segment 8 bases; nucleotides outside the gene matches: 9. The CDR3 DNA follows: TGCAGTGCTGTACCGGGACTAGCGTCCGATGAGCAGTTCTTC. It is translated as CSAVPGLASDEQFF.

This clonotype was seen repeatedly, ten times or more. The rearrangement uses TRBV6-6 and TRBJ2-3, with 12 positions matching TRBD2. V lost 5 bases, J lost 4 bases, and 7 bases stayed unmatched. The CDR3 spans 16 residues. In germline, CDR1 is MNHNY, CDR2 SVGAGI (reference sequence). CDR3 in DNA: TGTGCCAGCAGTGTTCGACTAGCGGGAGTACCAGATACGCAGTATTTT. This encodes CASSVRLAGVPDTQYF.

At least ten counts were recorded for this clonotype. This rearrangement joins TRBV20-1 to TRBJ2-7, with D possibly TRBD2 on 5 matching bases. The CDR3 extends over 11 amino acids. The V gene lost 3 bases and the J gene lost 3 bases, with 6 bases spanning the gap. Looked up from germline, CDR1 is DFQATT and CDR2 is SNEGSKA (reference sequence). The CDR3 DNA sequence: TGCAGTGCTAGTGACTACTACGAGCAGTACTTC. As protein: CSASDYYEQYF.